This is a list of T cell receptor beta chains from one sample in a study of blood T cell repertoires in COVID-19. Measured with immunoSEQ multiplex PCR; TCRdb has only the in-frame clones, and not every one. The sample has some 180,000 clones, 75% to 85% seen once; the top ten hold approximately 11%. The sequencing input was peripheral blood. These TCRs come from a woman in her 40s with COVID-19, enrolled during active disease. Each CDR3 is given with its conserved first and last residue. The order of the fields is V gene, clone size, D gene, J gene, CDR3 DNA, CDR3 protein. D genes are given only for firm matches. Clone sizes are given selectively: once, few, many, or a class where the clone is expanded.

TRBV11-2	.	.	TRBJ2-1	TGTGCCAGCAGCTTAGGGAACGGGGTCTATGAGCAGTTCTTC	CASSLGNGVYEQFF
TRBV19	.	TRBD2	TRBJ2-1	TGTGCCAGTAGTAAACCAGCGGGGAGAAACAATGAGCAGTTCTTC	CASSKPAGRNNEQFF
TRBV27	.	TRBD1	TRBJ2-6	TGTGCCAGCAGTCTAACAGGGGCTGGGGCCAACGTCCTGACTTTC	CASSLTGAGANVLTF
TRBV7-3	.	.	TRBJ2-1	TGTGCCAGCAGCCCCACCTTCCGGACTCACCTAGTCAATGAGCAGTTCTTC	CASSPTFRTHLVNEQFF
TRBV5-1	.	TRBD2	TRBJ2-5	TGCGCCAGCAGCTCCGGAGGGGCGGGAGGGCCCCGGGAGACCCAGTACTTC	CASSSGGAGGPRETQYF
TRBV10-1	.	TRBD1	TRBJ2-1	TGCGCCAGCAGTGAGTCCGGGACAGCCTACAATGAGCAGTTCTTC	CASSESGTAYNEQFF
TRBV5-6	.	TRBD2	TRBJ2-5	TGTGCCAGCAGCTTAGGCAGCGGGAGGCCCCAAGAGACCCAGTACTTC	CASSLGSGRPQETQYF
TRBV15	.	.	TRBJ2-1	TGTGCCACCAGCAGAGGTGAGGGCCATGAGCAGTTCTTC	CATSRGEGHEQFF
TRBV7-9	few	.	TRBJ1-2	TGTGCCAGCAGCCTTACAGGGACCAGGACCTATGGCTACACCTTC	CASSLTGTRTYGYTF
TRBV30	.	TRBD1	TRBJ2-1	TGTGCCTGGAGCCAGGGGGAGACGTCCAGATACAATGAGCAGTTCTTC	CAWSQGETSRYNEQFF
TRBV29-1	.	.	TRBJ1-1	TGCAGCGTTGTAAGCGAGGCTGAAGCTTTCTTT	CSVVSEAEAFF
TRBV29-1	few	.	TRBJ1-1	TGCAGCGTCACCTCTCAGGGTTTTGGAGTAAACACTGAAGCTTTCTTT	CSVTSQGFGVNTEAFF
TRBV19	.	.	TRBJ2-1	TGTGCCAGTAGTATGATCAAGGGGAATGAGCAGTTCTTC	CASSMIKGNEQFF
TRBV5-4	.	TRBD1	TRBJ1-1	TGTGCCAGCAGCTTGGGGCAGGGGGTTATGAACACTGAAGCTTTCTTT	CASSLGQGVMNTEAFF
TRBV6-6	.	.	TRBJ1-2	TGTGCCAGCAGTTACCCATACACAGGGTCGGAGAATGGCTACACCTTC	CASSYPYTGSENGYTF
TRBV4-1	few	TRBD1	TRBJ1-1	TGCGCCAGCAGCCAAGGGGGGACAGGGGCTGAAGCTTTCTTT	CASSQGGTGAEAFF
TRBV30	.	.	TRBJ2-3	TGTGCCTGCACCGTAGATGCGGGGGCCACAGATACGCAGTATTTT	CACTVDAGATDTQYF